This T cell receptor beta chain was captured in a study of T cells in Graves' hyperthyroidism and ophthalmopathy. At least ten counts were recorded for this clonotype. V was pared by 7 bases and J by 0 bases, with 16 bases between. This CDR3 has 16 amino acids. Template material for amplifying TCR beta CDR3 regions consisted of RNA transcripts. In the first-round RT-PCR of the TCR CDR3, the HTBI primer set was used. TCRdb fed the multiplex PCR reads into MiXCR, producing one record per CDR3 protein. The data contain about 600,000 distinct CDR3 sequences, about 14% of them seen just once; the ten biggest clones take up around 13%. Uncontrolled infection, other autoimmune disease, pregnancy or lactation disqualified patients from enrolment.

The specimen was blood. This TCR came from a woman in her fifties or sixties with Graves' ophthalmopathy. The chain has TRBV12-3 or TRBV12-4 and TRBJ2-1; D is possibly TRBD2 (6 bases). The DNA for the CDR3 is TGTGCCAGCATTAACCGGGACTTCGGCTCCTACAATGAGCAGTTCTTC. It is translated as CASINRDFGSYNEQFF.